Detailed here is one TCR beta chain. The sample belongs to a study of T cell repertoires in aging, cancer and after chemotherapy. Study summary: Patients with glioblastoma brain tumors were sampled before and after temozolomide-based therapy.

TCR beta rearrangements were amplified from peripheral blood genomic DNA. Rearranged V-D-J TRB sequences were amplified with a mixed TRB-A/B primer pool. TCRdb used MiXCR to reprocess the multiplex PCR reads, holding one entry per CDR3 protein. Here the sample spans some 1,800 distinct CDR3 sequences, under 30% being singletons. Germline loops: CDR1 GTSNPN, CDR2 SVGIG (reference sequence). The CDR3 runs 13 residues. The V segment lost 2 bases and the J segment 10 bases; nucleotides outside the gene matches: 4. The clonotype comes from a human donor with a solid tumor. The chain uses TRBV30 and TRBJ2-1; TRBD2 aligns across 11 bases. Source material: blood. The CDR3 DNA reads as TGTGCCTGGAGTCAACCTAGCGGGAGGGAGCAGTTCTTC. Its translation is CAWSQPSGREQFF.